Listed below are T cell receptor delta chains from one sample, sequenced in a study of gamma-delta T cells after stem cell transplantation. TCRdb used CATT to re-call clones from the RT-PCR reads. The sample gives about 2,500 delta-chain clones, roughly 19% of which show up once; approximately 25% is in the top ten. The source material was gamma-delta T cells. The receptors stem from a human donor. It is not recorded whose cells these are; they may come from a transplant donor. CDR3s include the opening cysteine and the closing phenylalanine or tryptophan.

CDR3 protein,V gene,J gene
CACDTVGGYTDKLIF,TRDV2,TRDJ1
CALGDTLRWGILNDKLIF,TRDV1,TRDJ1
CALGECFPYWGPRRSLIF,TRDV1,TRDJ1
CACDGGGGGYAKVDLTAQLFF,TRDV2,TRDJ2
CACDSNGVYTDKLIF,TRDV2,TRDJ1
CALGTPRLYWGILIWRTAQLFF,TRDV1,TRDJ2
CALGELGLTTGGTDKLIF,TRDV1,TRDJ1
CALGEFLFLQILGDIEADKLIF,TRDV1,TRDJ1
CALGELRLLGWDHLYTDKLIF,TRDV1,TRDJ1
CACDTRGSWGIHPWDTRQMFF,TRDV2,TRDJ3
CACDRLGGTDKLIF,TRDV2,TRDJ1
CACDTSWGSLGETDKLIF,TRDV2,TRDJ1
CALGEEGAFLGYWGILTDKLIF,TRDV1,TRDJ1
CACDTLLLRTSGDTGDKLIF,TRDV2,TRDJ1
CALGKERGMFLLPYPVLGDTPDKLIF,TRDV1,TRDJ1
CALGELGRAYLIWGATDKLIF,TRDV1,TRDJ1
CALGVPAINPVMLIF,TRDV1,TRDJ1
CALGDPRLPLYWGMRATDKLIF,TRDV1,TRDJ1
CACEMAGPSYRFGGHTDKLIF,TRDV2,TRDJ1
CALGGSPPAFLKILTGGYRRPTDKLIF,TRDV1,TRDJ1
CALGSRAYWDTRQMFF,TRDV1,TRDJ3
CALGEPRVLGDSADKLIF,TRDV1,TRDJ1
CASPLPPLLRFRTDKLIF,TRDV3,TRDJ1
CALGALLPTLYWGIRGGWYTDKLIF,TRDV1,TRDJ1
CSLRLRDKLIF,TRDV1,TRDJ1
CACDTKGPSLFFLPWVGGYETDKLIF,TRDV2,TRDJ1
CALENGWGTGALTAQLFF,TRDV1,TRDJ2
CALGGRTPYWGISALLGDNYTDKLIF,TRDV1,TRDJ1
CACDGLPTTYPVLGDSVGDKLIF,TRDV2,TRDJ1
CAASDPAEDRKLIF,TRAV29/DV5,TRDJ1
CALGSPSWGARDRAADKLIF,TRDV1,TRDJ1